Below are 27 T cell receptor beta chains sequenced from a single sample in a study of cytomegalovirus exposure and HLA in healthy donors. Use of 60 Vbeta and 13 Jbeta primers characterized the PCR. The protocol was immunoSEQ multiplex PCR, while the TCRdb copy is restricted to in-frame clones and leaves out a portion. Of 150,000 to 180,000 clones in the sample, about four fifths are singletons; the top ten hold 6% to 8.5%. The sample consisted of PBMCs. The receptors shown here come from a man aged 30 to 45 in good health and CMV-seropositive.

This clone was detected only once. The CDR3 reads CASSPDRSPGNEQFF. The CDR3 DNA is TGTGCCAGCAGCCCGGACAGGTCTCCCGGCAATGAGCAGTTCTTC. The chain has TRBV5-4 and TRBJ2-1, with 7 nucleotides matching TRBD1. Germline trimming cut 4 bases from V and 6 bases from J; bases unmatched to any gene: 10. The germline CDR1 and CDR2 sequences are SGHNT and YYREEE (reference sequence). The CDR3 covers 15 residues.

The CDR3 sequence: CASIARGADYGYTF. The CDR3 DNA reads TGTGCCAGCATCGCCCGGGGGGCTGACTATGGCTACACCTTC. The V call is TRBV28, the J call TRBJ1-2; TRBD1 might be the D (6 bases). CDR3 length equals 14 residues. The V gene lost 7 bases and the J gene lost 3 bases, with 15 bases spanning the gap. CDR1 is MDHEN and CDR2 is SYDVKM in the germline V gene.

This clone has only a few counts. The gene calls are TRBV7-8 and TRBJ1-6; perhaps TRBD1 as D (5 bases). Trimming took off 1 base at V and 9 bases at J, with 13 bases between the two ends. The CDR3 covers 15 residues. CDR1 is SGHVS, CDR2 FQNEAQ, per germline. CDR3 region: CASSLGQIRGSPLHF. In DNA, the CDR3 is TGTGCCAGCAGCTTAGGGCAGATTAGGGGTTCACCCCTCCACTTT.

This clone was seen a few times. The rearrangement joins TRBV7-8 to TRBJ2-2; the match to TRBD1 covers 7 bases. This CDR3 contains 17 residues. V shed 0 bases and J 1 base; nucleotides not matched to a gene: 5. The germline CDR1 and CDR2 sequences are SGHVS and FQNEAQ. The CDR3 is CASSLAGTALNTGELFF. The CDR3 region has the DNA TGTGCCAGCAGCTTAGCTGGGACAGCCCTGAACACCGGGGAGCTGTTTTTT.

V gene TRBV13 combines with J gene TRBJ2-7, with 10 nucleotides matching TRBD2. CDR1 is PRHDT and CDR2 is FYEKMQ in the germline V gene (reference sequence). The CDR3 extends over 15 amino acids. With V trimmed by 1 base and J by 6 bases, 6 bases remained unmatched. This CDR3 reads CASSLAASGRGEQYF. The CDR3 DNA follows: TGTGCCAGCAGCTTAGCGGCTAGCGGGAGAGGCGAGCAGTACTTC.

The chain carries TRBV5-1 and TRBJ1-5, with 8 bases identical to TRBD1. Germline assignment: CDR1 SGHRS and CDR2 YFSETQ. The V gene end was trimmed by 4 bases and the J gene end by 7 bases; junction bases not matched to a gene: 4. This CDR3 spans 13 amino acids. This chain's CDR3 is CASSRQGPQPQHF. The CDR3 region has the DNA TGCGCCAGCAGCCGACAGGGGCCACAGCCCCAGCATTTT.

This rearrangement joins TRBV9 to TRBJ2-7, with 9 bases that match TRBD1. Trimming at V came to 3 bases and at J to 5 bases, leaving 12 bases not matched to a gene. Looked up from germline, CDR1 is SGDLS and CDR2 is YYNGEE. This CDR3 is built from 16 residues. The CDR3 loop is CASSAFKQGAGNEQYF. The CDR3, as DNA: TGTGCCAGCAGCGCCTTCAAACAGGGGGCCGGAAACGAGCAGTACTTC.

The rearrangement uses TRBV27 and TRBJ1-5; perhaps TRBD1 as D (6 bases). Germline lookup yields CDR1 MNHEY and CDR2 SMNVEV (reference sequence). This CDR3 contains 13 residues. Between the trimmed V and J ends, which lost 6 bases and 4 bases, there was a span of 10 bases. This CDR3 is CASSDRGNQPQHF. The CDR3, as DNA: TGTGCCAGCAGCGATAGGGGGAATCAGCCCCAGCATTTT.

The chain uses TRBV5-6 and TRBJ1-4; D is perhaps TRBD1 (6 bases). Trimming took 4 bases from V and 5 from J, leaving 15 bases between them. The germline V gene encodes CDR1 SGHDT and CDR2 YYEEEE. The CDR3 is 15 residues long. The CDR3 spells CASSRIQGLNEKLFF. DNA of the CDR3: TGTGCCAGCAGCCGGATCCAGGGGCTAAATGAAAAACTGTTTTTT.

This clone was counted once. CDR3 in amino acids: CASRVAVSSYEQYF. In DNA, the CDR3 is TGTGCCAGCAGAGTAGCGGTTAGCTCCTACGAGCAGTACTTC. The chain uses TRBV6-1 and TRBJ2-7; tentatively, D is TRBD2 (6 bases). V dropped 6 bases and J dropped 0 bases, with 12 bases sitting between them. CDR3 length equals 14 residues. The germline V gene has CDR1 MNHNS and CDR2 SASEGT.

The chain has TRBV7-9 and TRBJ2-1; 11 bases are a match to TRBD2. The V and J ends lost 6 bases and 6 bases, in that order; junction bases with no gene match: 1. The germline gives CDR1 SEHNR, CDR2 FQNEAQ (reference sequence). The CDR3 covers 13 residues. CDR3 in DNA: TGTGCCAGCAGAACTAGCGGGAGCAATGAGCAGTTCTTC. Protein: CASRTSGSNEQFF.

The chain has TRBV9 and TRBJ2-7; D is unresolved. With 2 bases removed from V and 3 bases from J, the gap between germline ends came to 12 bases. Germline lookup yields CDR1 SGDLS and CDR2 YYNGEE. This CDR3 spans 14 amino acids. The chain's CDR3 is CASSVSPLFYEQYF. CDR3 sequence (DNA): TGTGCCAGCAGCGTCTCCCCACTGTTCTACGAGCAGTACTTC.

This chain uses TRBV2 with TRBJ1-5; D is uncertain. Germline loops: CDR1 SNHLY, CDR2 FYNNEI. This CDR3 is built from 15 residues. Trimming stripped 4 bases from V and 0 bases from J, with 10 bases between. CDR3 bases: TGTGCCAGCAGTGTAGCCGCGGATAGCAATCAGCCCCAGCATTTT. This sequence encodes CASSVAADSNQPQHF.

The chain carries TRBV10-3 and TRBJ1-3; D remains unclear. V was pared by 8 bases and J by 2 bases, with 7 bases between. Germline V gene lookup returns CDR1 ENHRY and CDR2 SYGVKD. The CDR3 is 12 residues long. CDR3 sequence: CAISQTGNTIYF. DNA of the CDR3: TGTGCCATCTCGCAGACTGGAAACACCATATATTTT.

CDR3 loop: CASRQTGVPTEAFF. The CDR3 DNA follows: TGTGCCAGCAGGCAGACCGGGGTACCCACTGAAGCTTTCTTT. This chain links TRBV6-6 with TRBJ1-1; no reliable D call. Trimming removed 6 bases at V and 4 bases at J, with 15 bases between. The CDR3 extends over 14 amino acids. Germline V gives CDR1 MNHNY, CDR2 SVGAGI (reference sequence).

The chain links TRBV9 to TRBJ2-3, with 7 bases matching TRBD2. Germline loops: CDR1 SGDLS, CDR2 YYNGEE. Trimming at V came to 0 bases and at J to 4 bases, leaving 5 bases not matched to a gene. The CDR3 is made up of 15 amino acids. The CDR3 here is CASSVAAGTADTQYF. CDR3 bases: TGTGCCAGCAGCGTAGCAGCGGGAACCGCAGATACGCAGTATTTT. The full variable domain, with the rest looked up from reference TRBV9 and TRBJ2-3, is DSGVTQTPKHLITATGQRVTLRCSPRSGDLSVYWYQQSLDQGLQFLIQYYNGEERAKGNILERFSAQQFPDLHSELNLSSLELGDSALYFCASSVAAGTADTQYFGPGTRLTVL.

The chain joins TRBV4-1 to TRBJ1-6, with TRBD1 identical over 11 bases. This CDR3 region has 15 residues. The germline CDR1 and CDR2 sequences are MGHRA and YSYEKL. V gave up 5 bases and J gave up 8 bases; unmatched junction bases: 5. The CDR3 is CASSNRGQGDSPLHF. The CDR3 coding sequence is TGCGCCAGCAGCAACCGGGGACAGGGGGATTCACCCCTCCACTTT.

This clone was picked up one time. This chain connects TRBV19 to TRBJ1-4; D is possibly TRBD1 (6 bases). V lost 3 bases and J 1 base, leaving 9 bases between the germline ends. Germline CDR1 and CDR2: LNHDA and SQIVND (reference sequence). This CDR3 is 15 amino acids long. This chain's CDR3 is CASSIQGGTNEKLFF. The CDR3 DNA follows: TGTGCCAGTAGTATCCAAGGGGGAACTAATGAAAAACTGTTTTTT.

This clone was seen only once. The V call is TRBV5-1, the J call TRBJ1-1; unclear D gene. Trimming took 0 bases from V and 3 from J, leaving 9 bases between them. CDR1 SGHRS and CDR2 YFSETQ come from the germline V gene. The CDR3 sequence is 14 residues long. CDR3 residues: CASSLDSRDTEAFF. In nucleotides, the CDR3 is TGCGCCAGCAGCTTGGATTCAAGAGACACTGAAGCTTTCTTT.

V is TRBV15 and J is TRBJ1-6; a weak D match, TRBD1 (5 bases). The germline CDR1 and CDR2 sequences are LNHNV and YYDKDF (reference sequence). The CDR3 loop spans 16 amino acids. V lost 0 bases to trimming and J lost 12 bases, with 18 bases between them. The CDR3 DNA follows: TGTGCCACCAGCAGAGATCGGGCAGGGCCCGTGATACCCCTCCACTTT. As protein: CATSRDRAGPVIPLHF.

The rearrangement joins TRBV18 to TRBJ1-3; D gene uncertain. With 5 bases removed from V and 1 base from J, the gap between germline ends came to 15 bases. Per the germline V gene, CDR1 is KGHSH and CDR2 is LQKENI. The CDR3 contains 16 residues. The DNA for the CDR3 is TGTGCCAGCTCAATGCCGACGGGGATTTCTGGAAACACCATATATTTT. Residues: CASSMPTGISGNTIYF.

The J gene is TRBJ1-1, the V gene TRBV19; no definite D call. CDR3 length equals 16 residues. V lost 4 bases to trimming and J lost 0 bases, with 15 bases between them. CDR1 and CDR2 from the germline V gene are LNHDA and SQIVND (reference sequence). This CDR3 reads CASSTPTGAMNTEAFF. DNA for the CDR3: TGTGCCAGTAGTACCCCGACGGGAGCCATGAACACTGAAGCTTTCTTT.

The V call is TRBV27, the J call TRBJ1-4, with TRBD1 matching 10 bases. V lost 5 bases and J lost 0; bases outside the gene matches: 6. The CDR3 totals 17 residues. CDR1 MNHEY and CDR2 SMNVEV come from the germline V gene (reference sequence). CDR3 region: CASSPGTGAATNEKLFF. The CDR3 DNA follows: TGTGCCAGCAGTCCAGGGACAGGGGCTGCAACTAATGAAAAACTGTTTTTT.

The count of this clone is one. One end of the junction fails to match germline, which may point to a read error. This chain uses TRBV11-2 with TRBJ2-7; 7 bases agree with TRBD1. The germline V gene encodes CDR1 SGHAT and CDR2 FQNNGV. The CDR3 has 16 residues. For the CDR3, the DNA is TGTGTCAGCAGCCCAACGAGGGACAGTCCCAGGCGCGAGCAGTACTTC. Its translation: CVSSPTRDSPRREQYF.

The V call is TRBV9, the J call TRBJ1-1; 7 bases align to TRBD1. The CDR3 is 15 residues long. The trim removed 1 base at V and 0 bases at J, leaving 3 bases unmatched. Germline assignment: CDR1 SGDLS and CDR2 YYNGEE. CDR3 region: CASSVLTGMNTEAFF. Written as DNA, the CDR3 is TGTGCCAGCAGCGTATTGACAGGGATGAACACTGAAGCTTTCTTT.

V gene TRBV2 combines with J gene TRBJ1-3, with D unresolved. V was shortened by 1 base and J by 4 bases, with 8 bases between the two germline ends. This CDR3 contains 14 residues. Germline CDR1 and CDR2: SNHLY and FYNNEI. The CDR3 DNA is TGTGCCAGCAGTGAAGAGTGGCCCGGAAACACCATATATTTT. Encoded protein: CASSEEWPGNTIYF.

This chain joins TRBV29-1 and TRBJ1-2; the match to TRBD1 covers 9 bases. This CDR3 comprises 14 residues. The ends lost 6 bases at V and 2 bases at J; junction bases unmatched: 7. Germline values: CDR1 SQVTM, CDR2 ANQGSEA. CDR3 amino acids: CSVEPTGGNYGYTF. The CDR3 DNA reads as TGCAGCGTCGAACCCACAGGGGGCAACTATGGCTACACCTTC.